This T cell receptor beta chain was sequenced during a study of radiation and T cells in renal cell carcinoma. The ends were cut back, 5 bases at V and 1 base at J, with 19 bases in the middle. CDR3 length equals 17 residues. Germline CDR1 LNHDA, CDR2 SQIVND (reference sequence). This sample's time point: baseline pretreatment blood. Treatment of the sample: 15 Gy SBRT to primary tumor, nephrectomy 4 weeks later. Serial blood draws occurred at baseline and 2 and 4 weeks post-SBRT. The patient's renal cell carcinoma had clear cell pathology. The data were produced by immunoSEQ multiplex PCR, yet TCRdb's version contains in-frame clones alone and is incomplete. The sample comprises 150,000 or so clones, roughly 90% of which are singletons, and 3.5% to 5% rests with the top ten.

The clonotype originates from an older woman with renal cell carcinoma. The chain links TRBV19 to TRBJ2-3, with a weak D call TRBD1 (6 bases). Here the sequenced sample was blood, taken from a patient whose treatment included radiotherapy and nephrectomy. CDR3: CASSRTARTGGTDTQYF. CDR3 coding DNA: TGTGCCAGTAGTCGGACAGCTAGGACGGGTGGCACAGATACGCAGTATTTT.